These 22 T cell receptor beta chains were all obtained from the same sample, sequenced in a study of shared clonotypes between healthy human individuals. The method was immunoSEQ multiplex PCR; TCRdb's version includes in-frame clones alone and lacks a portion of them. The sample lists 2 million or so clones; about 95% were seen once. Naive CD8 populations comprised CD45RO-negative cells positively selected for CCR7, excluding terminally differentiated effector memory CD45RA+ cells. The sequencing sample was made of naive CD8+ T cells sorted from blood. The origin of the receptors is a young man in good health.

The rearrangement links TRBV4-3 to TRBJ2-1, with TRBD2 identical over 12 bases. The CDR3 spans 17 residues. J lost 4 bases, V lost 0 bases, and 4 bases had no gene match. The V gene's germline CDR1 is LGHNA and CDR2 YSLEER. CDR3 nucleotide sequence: TGCGCCAGCAGCCAAGAGTCCGGGACTAGCGGGTACAATGAGCAGTTCTTC. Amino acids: CASSQESGTSGYNEQFF.

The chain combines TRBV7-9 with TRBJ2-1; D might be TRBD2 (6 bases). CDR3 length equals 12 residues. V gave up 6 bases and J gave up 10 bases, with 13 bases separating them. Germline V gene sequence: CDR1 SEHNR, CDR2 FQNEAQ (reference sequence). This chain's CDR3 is CASSSNREEQFF. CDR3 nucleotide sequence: TGTGCCAGCAGTTCTAACCGGGAGGAGCAGTTCTTC.

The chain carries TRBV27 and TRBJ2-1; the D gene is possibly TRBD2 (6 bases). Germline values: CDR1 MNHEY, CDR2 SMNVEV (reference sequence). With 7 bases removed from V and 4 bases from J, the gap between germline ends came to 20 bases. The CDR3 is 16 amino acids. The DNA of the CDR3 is TGTGCCAGCACTTCTAGCGCCGCGGGAACTTACAATGAGCAGTTCTTC. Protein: CASTSSAAGTYNEQFF.

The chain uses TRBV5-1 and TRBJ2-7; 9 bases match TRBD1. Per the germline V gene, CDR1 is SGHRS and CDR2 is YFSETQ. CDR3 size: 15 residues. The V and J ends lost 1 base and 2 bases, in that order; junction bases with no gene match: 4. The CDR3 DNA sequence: TGCGCCAGCAGCTTGTATAGGGACAGGGCCTACGAGCAGTACTTC. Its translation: CASSLYRDRAYEQYF.

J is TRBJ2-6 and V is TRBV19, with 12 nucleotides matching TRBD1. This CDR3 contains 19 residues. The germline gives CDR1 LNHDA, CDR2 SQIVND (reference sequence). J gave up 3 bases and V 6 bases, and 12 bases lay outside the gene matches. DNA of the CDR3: TGTGCCAGTAGGCACTCCGGGACAGGGGGCTCGTATGGGGCCAACGTCCTGACTTTC. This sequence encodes CASRHSGTGGSYGANVLTF. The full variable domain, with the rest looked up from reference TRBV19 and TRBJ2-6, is DGGITQSPKYLFRKEGQNVTLSCEQNLNHDAMYWYRQDPGQGLRLIYYSQIVNDFQKGDIAEGYSVSREKKESFPLTVTSAQKNPTAFYLCASRHSGTGGSYGANVLTFGAGSRLTVL.

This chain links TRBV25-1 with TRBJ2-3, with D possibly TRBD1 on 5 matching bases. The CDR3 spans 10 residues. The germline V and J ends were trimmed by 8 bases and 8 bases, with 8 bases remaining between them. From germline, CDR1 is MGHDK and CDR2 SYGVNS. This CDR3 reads CASERGTQYF. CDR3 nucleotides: TGTGCCAGCGAAAGGGGTACGCAGTATTTT.

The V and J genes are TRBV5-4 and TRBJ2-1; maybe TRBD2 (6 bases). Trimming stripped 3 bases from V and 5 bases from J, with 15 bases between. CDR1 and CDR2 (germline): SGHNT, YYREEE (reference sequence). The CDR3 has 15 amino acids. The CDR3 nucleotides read TGTGCCAGCAGCTCCCCCGGGGGATTTAACAATGAGCAGTTCTTC. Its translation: CASSSPGGFNNEQFF.

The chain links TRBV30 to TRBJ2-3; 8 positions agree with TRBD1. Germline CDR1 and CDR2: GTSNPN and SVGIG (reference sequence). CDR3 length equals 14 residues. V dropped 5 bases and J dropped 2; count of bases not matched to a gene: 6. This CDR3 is CAWQEDRATDTQYF. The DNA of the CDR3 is TGTGCCTGGCAGGAGGACAGGGCCACAGATACGCAGTATTTT. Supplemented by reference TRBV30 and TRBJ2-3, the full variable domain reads SQTIHQWPATLVQPVGSPLSLECTVEGTSNPNLYWYRQAAGRGLQLLFYSVGIGQISSEVPQNLSASRPQDRQFILSSKKLLLSDSGFYLCAWQEDRATDTQYFGPGTRLTVL.

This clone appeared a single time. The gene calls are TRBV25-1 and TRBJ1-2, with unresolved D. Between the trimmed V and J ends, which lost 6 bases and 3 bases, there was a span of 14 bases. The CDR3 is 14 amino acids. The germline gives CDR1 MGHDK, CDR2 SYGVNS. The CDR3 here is CASSATGDHYGYTF. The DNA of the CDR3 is TGTGCCAGCAGCGCTACCGGGGATCACTATGGCTACACCTTC.

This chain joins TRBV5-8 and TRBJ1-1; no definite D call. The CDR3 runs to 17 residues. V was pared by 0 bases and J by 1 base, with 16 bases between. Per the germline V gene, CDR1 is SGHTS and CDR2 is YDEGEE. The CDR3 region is CASSLGYRGLGNTEAFF. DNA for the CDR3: TGTGCCAGCAGCTTGGGTTATAGAGGATTGGGGAACACTGAAGCTTTCTTT.

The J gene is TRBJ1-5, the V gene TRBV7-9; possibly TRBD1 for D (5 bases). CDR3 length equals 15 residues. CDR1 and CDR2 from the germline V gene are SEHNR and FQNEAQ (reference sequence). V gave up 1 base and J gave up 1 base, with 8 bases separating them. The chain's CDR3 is CASSLGWTSNQPQHF. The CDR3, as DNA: TGTGCCAGCAGCTTAGGGTGGACAAGCAATCAGCCCCAGCATTTT. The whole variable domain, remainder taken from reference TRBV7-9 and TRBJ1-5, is DTGVSQNPRHKITKRGQNVTFRCDPISEHNRLYWYRQTLGQGPEFLTYFQNEAQLEKSRLLSDRFSAERPKGSFSTLEIQRTEQGDSAMYLCASSLGWTSNQPQHFGDGTRLSIL.

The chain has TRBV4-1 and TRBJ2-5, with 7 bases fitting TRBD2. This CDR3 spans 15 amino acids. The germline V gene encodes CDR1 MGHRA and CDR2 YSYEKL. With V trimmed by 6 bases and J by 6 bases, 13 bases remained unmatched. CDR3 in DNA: TGCGCCAGCAGTGTTCTAGCCGACGGGGGGAAGACCCAGTACTTC. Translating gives CASSVLADGGKTQYF.

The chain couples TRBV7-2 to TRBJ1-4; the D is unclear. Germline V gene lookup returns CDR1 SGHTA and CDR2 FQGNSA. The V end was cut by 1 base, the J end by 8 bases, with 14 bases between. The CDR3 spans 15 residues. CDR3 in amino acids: CASSLEVGLAEKLFF. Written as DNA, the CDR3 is TGTGCCAGCAGCTTAGAAGTAGGCCTCGCCGAAAAACTGTTTTTT.

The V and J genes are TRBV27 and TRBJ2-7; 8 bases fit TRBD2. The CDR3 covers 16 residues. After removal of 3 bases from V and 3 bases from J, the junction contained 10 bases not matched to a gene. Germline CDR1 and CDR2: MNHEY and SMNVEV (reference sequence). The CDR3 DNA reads TGTGCCAGCAGTTTCGGAGCGGGAGAGACCTACTACGAGCAGTACTTC. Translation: CASSFGAGETYYEQYF.

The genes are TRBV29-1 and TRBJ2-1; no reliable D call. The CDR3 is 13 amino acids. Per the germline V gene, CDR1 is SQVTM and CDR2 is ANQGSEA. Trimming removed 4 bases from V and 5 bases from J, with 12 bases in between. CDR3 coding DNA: TGCAGCGTTGGTGGGCAAAACCACAATGAGCAGTTCTTC. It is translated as CSVGGQNHNEQFF.

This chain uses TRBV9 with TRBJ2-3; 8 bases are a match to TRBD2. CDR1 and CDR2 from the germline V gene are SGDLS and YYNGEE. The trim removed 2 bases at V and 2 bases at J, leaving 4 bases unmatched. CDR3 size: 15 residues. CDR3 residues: CASSVSGIDTDTQYF. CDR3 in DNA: TGTGCCAGCAGCGTTAGCGGGATCGACACAGATACGCAGTATTTT.

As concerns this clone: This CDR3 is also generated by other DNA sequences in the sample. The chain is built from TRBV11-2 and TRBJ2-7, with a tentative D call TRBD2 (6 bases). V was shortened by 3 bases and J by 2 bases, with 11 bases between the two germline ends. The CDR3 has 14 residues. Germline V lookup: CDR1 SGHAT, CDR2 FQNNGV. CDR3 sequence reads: CASSFSGLTYEQYF. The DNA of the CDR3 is TGTGCCAGCAGCTTTAGCGGATTAACCTACGAGCAGTACTTC.

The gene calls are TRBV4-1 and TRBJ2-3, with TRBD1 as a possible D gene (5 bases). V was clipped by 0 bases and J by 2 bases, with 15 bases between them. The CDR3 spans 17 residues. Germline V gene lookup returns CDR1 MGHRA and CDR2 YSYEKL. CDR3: CASSQDVETGDTDTQYF. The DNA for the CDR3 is TGCGCCAGCAGCCAAGATGTAGAAACAGGCGACACAGATACGCAGTATTTT.

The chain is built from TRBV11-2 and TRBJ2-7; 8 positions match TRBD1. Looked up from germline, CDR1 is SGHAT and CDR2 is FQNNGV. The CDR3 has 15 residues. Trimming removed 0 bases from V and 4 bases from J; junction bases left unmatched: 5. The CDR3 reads CASSLEVRGQYEQYF. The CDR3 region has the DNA TGTGCCAGCAGCTTAGAAGTCAGGGGGCAATACGAGCAGTACTTC.

CDR3 residues: CASSSGTGYTGELFF. The CDR3 DNA follows: TGCGCCAGCAGTTCCGGGACAGGGTACACCGGGGAGCTGTTTTTT. The V call is TRBV10-1, the J call TRBJ2-2; 9 nucleotides align to TRBD1. CDR1 and CDR2 (germline): WNHNN, SYGVQD (reference sequence). The CDR3 extends over 15 amino acids. Trimming at V came to 5 bases and at J to 3 bases, leaving 4 bases not matched to a gene.

The CDR3 is CASSSTDSSYEQYF. The CDR3 DNA is TGTGCCAGCAGCTCCACGGACAGCTCCTACGAGCAGTACTTC. The genes are TRBV6-5 and TRBJ2-7, with D maybe TRBD1 (6 bases). The V gene lost 6 bases and the J gene lost 0 bases, with 12 bases spanning the gap. Looked up from germline, CDR1 is MNHEY and CDR2 is SVGAGI. CDR3 size: 14 residues.

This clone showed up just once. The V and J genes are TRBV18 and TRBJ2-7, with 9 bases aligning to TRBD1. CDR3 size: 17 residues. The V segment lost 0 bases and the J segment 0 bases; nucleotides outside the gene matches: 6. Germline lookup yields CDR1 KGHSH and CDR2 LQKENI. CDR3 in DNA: TGTGCCAGCTCACCACCGGACAGGGGAAAAAGCTCCTACGAGCAGTACTTC. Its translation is CASSPPDRGKSSYEQYF.